Below are 25 T cell receptor beta chains sequenced from a single sample in a study of blood T cells in healthy people across ages. A second about 7 to 11 cycle PCR used barcoded and J-beta primers. TCRdb passed the 5' RACE reads through MiXCR, listing each CDR3 protein once. The repertoire consists of 800,000 to 1,300,000 distinct CDR3 sequences, with approximately 25% occurring once and the leading ten covering less than 0.85%. The same data also contributed to another study, on T cells of mothers and their children.

The sample comprised blood. The receptors shown here come from a girl aged 2 to 9 in good health.

This clonotype was counted between two and nine times. The chain joins TRBV9 to TRBJ2-3, with 7 bases identical to TRBD2. The CDR3 covers 16 residues. The V and J ends lost 0 bases and 2 bases, in that order; junction bases with no gene match: 6. The germline CDR1 and CDR2 sequences are SGDLS and YYNGEE. The CDR3 DNA follows: TGTGCCAGCAGCGTAGGGGACTACCTTTTCACAGATACGCAGTATTTT. It translates to CASSVGDYLFTDTQYF. Full variable domain (remainder filled in from reference TRBV9 and TRBJ2-3): DSGVTQTPKHLITATGQRVTLRCSPRSGDLSVYWYQQSLDQGLQFLIQYYNGEERAKGNILERFSAQQFPDLHSELNLSSLELGDSALYFCASSVGDYLFTDTQYFGPGTRLTVL.

V usage is TRBV5-1 and J usage is TRBJ1-2, with D possibly being TRBD1 (6 bases). V shed 7 bases and J shed 4 bases, with 17 bases lying between them. The CDR3 is 14 residues long. CDR1 is SGHRS and CDR2 is YFSETQ in the germline V gene. The CDR3 sequence is CASATTQGPYGYTF. In nucleotides, the CDR3 is TGCGCCAGCGCGACCACACAGGGTCCCTATGGCTACACCTTC.

This clonotype was detected a few times. The rearrangement links TRBV29-1 to TRBJ2-5; TRBD1 matches 7 bases. J gave up 4 bases and V 1 base, and 0 bases lay outside the gene matches. From germline, CDR1 is SQVTM and CDR2 ANQGSEA. The CDR3 length is 12 residues. The chain's CDR3 is CSVEGQGETQYF. CDR3 DNA sequence: TGCAGCGTTGAAGGACAGGGAGAGACCCAGTACTTC.

J is TRBJ2-4 and V is TRBV4-1; D gene uncertain. The CDR3 runs 18 residues. Trimming stripped 4 bases from V and 0 bases from J, with 19 bases between. Germline V gene data show CDR1 as MGHRA and CDR2 as YSYEKL. In DNA, the CDR3 is TGCGCCAGCAGCCTTATTCTGGATTTCAATCTAGCCAAAAACATTCAGTACTTC. Amino acids: CASSLILDFNLAKNIQYF.

The gene calls are TRBV5-1 and TRBJ2-7; 9 nucleotides line up with TRBD2. V was clipped by 0 bases and J by 0 bases; unmatched bases: 10. In germline, CDR1 is SGHRS, CDR2 YFSETQ. CDR3 size: 18 residues. CDR3 region: CASSLGLAAQRSSYEQYF. The DNA for the CDR3 is TGCGCCAGCAGCTTGGGACTAGCGGCCCAAAGGAGCTCCTACGAGCAGTACTTC.

The chain joins TRBV29-1 to TRBJ2-1; D tentatively reads TRBD1 or TRBD2 (5 bases each). Germline V gene sequence: CDR1 SQVTM, CDR2 ANQGSEA. V dropped 6 bases and J dropped 7 bases, with 22 bases sitting between them. This CDR3 spans 15 amino acids. The CDR3 loop reads CSVPPGPLFGNEQFF. In nucleotides, the CDR3 is TGCAGCGTGCCGCCGGGACCTCTTTTCGGAAATGAGCAGTTCTTC.

This clonotype was counted only a few times. In DNA, the CDR3 is TGTGCCAGCAGTTTAGACCCGCTAGCGGCACTTTACGAGCAGTACTTC. Amino acid sequence: CASSLDPLAALYEQYF. This rearrangement joins TRBV28 to TRBJ2-7, with 7 bases fitting TRBD2. V was clipped by 2 bases and J by 4 bases; unmatched bases: 11. Germline lookup yields CDR1 MDHEN and CDR2 SYDVKM. The CDR3 runs to 16 residues.

The chain couples TRBV20-1 to TRBJ1-2; no definite D call. This CDR3 is 13 amino acids long. CDR1 DFQATT and CDR2 SNEGSKA come from the germline V gene (reference sequence). The V and J ends lost 6 bases and 5 bases respectively, with 16 bases between them. The CDR3 is CSAAFPPPYGYTF. DNA of the CDR3: TGCAGTGCCGCGTTTCCTCCACCGTATGGCTACACCTTC.

V is TRBV7-8 and J is TRBJ1-2, with 7 bases fitting TRBD1. The CDR3 is 14 residues long. CDR1 and CDR2 (germline): SGHVS, FQNEAQ. V shed 4 bases, J shed 7 bases, and the junction held 9 bases outside the gene matches. CDR3 residues: CASSYGQVTSGYTF. The CDR3 DNA reads as TGTGCCAGCAGCTACGGACAGGTGACTAGTGGCTACACCTTC.

This clonotype was seen a few times. CDR3 protein: CASSLMQGPGLAYEQYF. CDR3 sequence (DNA): TGTGCCAGCAGCTTGATGCAGGGTCCGGGACTAGCCTACGAGCAGTACTTC. The V gene is TRBV12-3 or TRBV12-4, the J gene TRBJ2-7; 8 nucleotides agree with TRBD2. J gave up 2 bases and V 6 bases, and 15 bases lay outside the gene matches. The CDR3 covers 17 residues.

The rearrangement links TRBV7-9 to TRBJ2-2; maybe TRBD1 (6 bases). CDR3 length: 16 amino acids. With 5 bases removed from V and 3 bases from J, the gap between germline ends came to 16 bases. Germline lookup yields CDR1 SEHNR and CDR2 FQNEAQ (reference sequence). This chain's CDR3 is CASSLTGTPDTGELFF. The CDR3 DNA follows: TGTGCCAGCAGCCTAACCGGGACACCGGACACCGGGGAGCTGTTTTTT.

This clonotype was seen a few times. The chain couples TRBV4-1 to TRBJ2-1; 7 nucleotides match TRBD1. The CDR3 runs 16 residues. V shed 0 bases and J 5 bases; nucleotides not matched to a gene: 7. CDR1 is MGHRA and CDR2 is YSYEKL in the germline V gene. As DNA, the CDR3 is TGCGCCAGCAGCCAAGATGGGACGACAGGGAACAATGAGCAGTTCTTC. Its protein is CASSQDGTTGNNEQFF.

This rearrangement joins TRBV12-3 or TRBV12-4 to TRBJ2-1, with D possibly matching TRBD2 (5 bases). Trimming took 8 bases from V and 8 from J, leaving 19 bases between them. The length of the CDR3 is 14 residues. The CDR3 sequence: CASVRRNGVDEQFF. The CDR3 bases are TGTGCCAGCGTTAGGCGGAACGGGGTCGATGAGCAGTTCTTC.

In its sample, this clonotype was seen many times. The chain uses TRBV2 and TRBJ1-4; 10 nucleotides agree with TRBD1. This CDR3 is 14 amino acids long. With V trimmed by 6 bases and J by 12 bases, 10 bases remained unmatched. CDR1 is SNHLY and CDR2 is FYNNEI in the germline V gene. The CDR3 reads CASSFDRGHGQLFF. In DNA, the CDR3 is TGTGCCAGCAGCTTCGACAGGGGGCACGGACAACTGTTTTTT.

The chain links TRBV5-1 to TRBJ2-5; D remains unclear. The DNA end is a closer match to TRBJ2-7, so the J assignment may be wrong. Germline V lookup: CDR1 SGHRS, CDR2 YFSETQ. The CDR3 loop spans 14 amino acids. Written as DNA, the CDR3 is TGCGCCAGCAGCTTGGAAATCCCTGTGGACGAGCAGTACTTC. Protein sequence: CASSLEIPVDEQYF.

The V gene is TRBV5-1, the J gene TRBJ1-2; D unclear. The CDR3 has 14 residues. Germline-derived CDR1 and CDR2 are SGHRS and YFSETQ. V lost 0 bases, J lost 8 bases, and 14 bases lay in between. The DNA for the CDR3 is TGCGCCAGCAGCTTGGAATTGTCGAGTGACGGCTACACCTTC. Encoded protein: CASSLELSSDGYTF.

In nucleotides, the CDR3 is TGTGCCAGCAGCCAAGATCTGGTGTTGGTCTATGGCTACACCTTC. Its protein product is CASSQDLVLVYGYTF. This chain links TRBV3-1 with TRBJ1-2, with no clear D. V was cut by 0 bases and J by 4 bases, with 12 bases left in between. Germline assignment: CDR1 LGHDT and CDR2 YNNKEL (reference sequence). This CDR3 region has 15 residues.

This chain uses TRBV20-1 with TRBJ2-5; 8 bases map to TRBD2. The J call is uncertain, as TRBJ2-7 better fits the DNA end. Germline CDR1 reads DFQATT; CDR2 reads SNEGSKA (reference sequence). This CDR3 has 14 residues. The CDR3 sequence: CSARVSGGSNEQYF. DNA for the CDR3: TGCAGTGCCCGTGTGAGCGGGGGATCGAACGAGCAGTACTTC.

This clonotype has a handful of counts. The chain couples TRBV4-3 to TRBJ1-1; D ambiguous. This CDR3 is 13 amino acids long. With 0 bases removed from V and 4 bases from J, the gap between germline ends came to 6 bases. Germline V CDR1 and CDR2: LGHNA, YSLEER. The CDR3 DNA reads TGCGCCAGCAGCCAAGACCGAATCACTGAAGCTTTCTTT. It specifies CASSQDRITEAFF.

The sample holds a few counts of this clonotype. The rearrangement links TRBV6-6 to TRBJ2-7, with a possible D match to TRBD2 (7 bases). CDR1 MNHNY and CDR2 SVGAGI come from the germline V gene (reference sequence). The CDR3 is 14 residues long. V dropped 8 bases and J dropped 2 bases, with 16 bases sitting between them. The DNA for the CDR3 is TGTGCCAGCTCCGGGGGGCAAGGCACCTACGAGCAGTACTTC. Translating it yields CASSGGQGTYEQYF.

This chain links TRBV9 with TRBJ1-3; possible D gene TRBD1, 5 bases. Between the trimmed V and J ends, which lost 3 bases and 7 bases, there was a span of 23 bases. CDR3 length: 17 residues. The V gene's germline CDR1 is SGDLS and CDR2 YYNGEE. In DNA form, the CDR3 reads TGTGCCAGCAGCGAAGACGTTGGGACCGCCGCGGGGAACACCATATATTTT. Amino acids: CASSEDVGTAAGNTIYF.

V is TRBV29-1 and J is TRBJ2-4; no firm D call. V was pared by 0 bases and J by 7 bases, with 13 bases between. Germline loops: CDR1 SQVTM, CDR2 ANQGSEA. The CDR3 has 14 amino acids. Written as DNA, the CDR3 is TGCAGCGTTGAAGATCCTGGCTCTGGGAACATTCAGTACTTC. Translating gives CSVEDPGSGNIQYF. The entire variable domain, with the rest obtained from reference TRBV29-1 and TRBJ2-4, is as follows: SAVISQKPSRDICQRGTSLTIQCQVDSQVTMMFWYRQQPGQSLTLIATANQGSEATYESGFVIDKFPISRPNLTFSTLTVSNMSPEDSSIYLCSVEDPGSGNIQYFGAGTRLSVL.

This chain joins TRBV6-6 and TRBJ1-2; 7 positions match TRBD1. V dropped 9 bases and J dropped 4; count of bases not matched to a gene: 8. CDR3 length: 13 amino acids. In germline, CDR1 is MNHNY, CDR2 SVGAGI (reference sequence). The CDR3 protein is CASYDRDSYGYTF. The CDR3 DNA sequence: TGTGCCAGTTACGACCGGGACAGCTATGGCTACACCTTC.

The table lists this clonotype with a few counts. This chain connects TRBV7-8 to TRBJ2-1; unclear D gene. The V and J ends lost 9 bases and 9 bases respectively, with 12 bases between them. This CDR3 has 11 amino acids. Germline CDR1 SGHVS, CDR2 FQNEAQ. The CDR3 DNA reads TGTGCCAGTGGCTTAGCTGTTGAGCAGTTCTTC. Residues: CASGLAVEQFF.

This clonotype has more than one count but fewer than ten. V is TRBV6-2 or TRBV6-3 and J is TRBJ2-7, with D possibly being TRBD1 (5 bases). This CDR3 contains 15 residues. The germline gives CDR1 MNHEY, CDR2 SVGEGT. Trimming stripped 4 bases from V and 2 bases from J, with 15 bases between. CDR3 protein: CASSSDSRYPYEQYF. The CDR3 DNA follows: TGTGCCAGCAGTTCCGACAGCAGGTATCCCTACGAGCAGTACTTC.